The 11 T cell receptor beta chains below come from one sample, sequenced in a study of blood T cell repertoires in COVID-19. Measured with immunoSEQ multiplex PCR; TCRdb has only the in-frame clones, and not every one. The data contain under 200,000 clones, over 80% of them singletons. The sample consisted of peripheral blood. These receptors were taken from a woman aged 55-69 years with COVID-19, enrolled during active disease.

This clone has only a few counts. The chain is built from TRBV2 and TRBJ1-5; D is unclear. The V end was cut by 3 bases, the J end by 2 bases, with 5 bases between. CDR1 and CDR2 from the germline V gene are SNHLY and FYNNEI. This CDR3 comprises 13 residues. The CDR3 DNA is TGTGCCAGCAGTGAGGGCCGCAATCAGCCCCAGCATTTT. Translation: CASSEGRNQPQHF.

The chain employs TRBV7-9 and TRBJ1-4, with 8 bases that match TRBD1. The CDR3 has 15 residues. The V gene end was trimmed by 4 bases and the J gene end by 8 bases; junction bases not matched to a gene: 9. Germline V gene lookup returns CDR1 SEHNR and CDR2 FQNEAQ (reference sequence). CDR3 amino acids: CASSSYQGAREKLFF. In DNA form, the CDR3 reads TGTGCCAGCAGCTCCTACCAGGGGGCGCGGGAAAAACTGTTTTTT. The whole variable domain, filled in from reference TRBV7-9 and TRBJ1-4, reads DTGVSQNPRHKITKRGQNVTFRCDPISEHNRLYWYRQTLGQGPEFLTYFQNEAQLEKSRLLSDRFSAERPKGSFSTLEIQRTEQGDSAMYLCASSSYQGAREKLFFGSGTQLSVL.

The genes are TRBV7-6 and TRBJ2-3; a possible D gene is TRBD2 (7 bases). The ends were cut back, 5 bases at V and 4 bases at J, with 19 bases in the middle. CDR3 length equals 16 residues. CDR1 and CDR2 from the germline V gene are SGHVS and FNYEAQ. CDR3 DNA: TGTGCCAGCAGCCTAGGGAGGGGGGGGCGTGCAGATACGCAGTATTTT. It specifies CASSLGRGGRADTQYF. Full variable domain (rest looked up from reference TRBV7-6 and TRBJ2-3): GAGVSQSPRYKVTKRGQDVALRCDPISGHVSLYWYRQALGQGPEFLTYFNYEAQQDKSGLPNDRFSAERPEGSISTLTIQRTEQRDSAMYRCASSLGRGGRADTQYFGPGTRLTVL.

The genes are TRBV28 and TRBJ1-6; a possible D gene is TRBD1 (6 bases). From germline, CDR1 is MDHEN and CDR2 SYDVKM. Deletions cut 1 base from V and 7 bases from J, with 11 bases between. This CDR3 region has 15 residues. CDR3 in DNA: TGTGCCAGCAGTTTATTGACAGGTGCCAATTCACCCCTCCACTTT. Translation gives CASSLLTGANSPLHF.

The chain employs TRBV10-3 and TRBJ2-7, with D unresolved. Per the germline V gene, CDR1 is ENHRY and CDR2 is SYGVKD. Trimming took off 3 bases at V and 1 base at J, with 10 bases between the two ends. This CDR3 is built from 14 residues. The CDR3 sequence is CAISDWARSYEQYF. The CDR3 bases are TGTGCCATCAGTGATTGGGCTCGGTCCTACGAGCAGTACTTC.

V is TRBV6-5 and J is TRBJ2-7; TRBD2 aligns across 10 bases. From germline, CDR1 is MNHEY and CDR2 SVGAGI. Trimming removed 6 bases from V and 1 base from J; junction bases left unmatched: 6. The CDR3 has 15 amino acids. The CDR3 bases are TGTGCCAGCAGAAAACTAGCGGGACCTTCCTACGAGCAGTACTTC. Translating it yields CASRKLAGPSYEQYF.

The chain uses TRBV5-4 and TRBJ2-1; 10 bases are a match to TRBD2. CDR1 and CDR2 from the germline V gene are SGHNT and YYREEE (reference sequence). The CDR3 is 13 residues long. V trimming: 5 bases; J trimming: 13 bases; junction bases outside the gene matches: 9. CDR3 sequence reads: CASSLAGAQNQFF. The CDR3 region has the DNA TGTGCCAGCAGTCTAGCGGGGGCCCAAAACCAGTTCTTC.

The rearrangement joins TRBV19 to TRBJ1-6; D uncertain. Germline V gives CDR1 LNHDA, CDR2 SQIVND (reference sequence). V shed 9 bases and J shed 8 bases, with 14 bases lying between them. This CDR3 region has 13 residues. In DNA form, the CDR3 reads TGTGCCAGCGGAGGTGGGAGGTATTCACCCCTCCACTTT. This gives the protein CASGGGRYSPLHF.

The chain carries TRBV27 and TRBJ2-2, with TRBD2 matching over 13 bases. The V gene's germline CDR1 is MNHEY and CDR2 SMNVEV (reference sequence). V trimming: 5 bases; J trimming: 4 bases; junction bases outside the gene matches: 10. This CDR3 region has 18 residues. The CDR3 DNA sequence: TGTGCCAGCAGTCAGGGGACTAGCGGGAACCCGAGCACCGGGGAGCTGTTTTTT. Encoded protein: CASSQGTSGNPSTGELFF.

To note about this clone: A much larger clonotype is one base distant, so this may be a read error. This sample includes further DNA sequences coding for the same CDR3. This chain links TRBV9 with TRBJ1-4, with unresolved D. The CDR3 spans 14 residues. The V gene lost 0 bases and the J gene lost 4 bases, with 7 bases spanning the gap. The germline V gene has CDR1 SGDLS and CDR2 YYNGEE. The CDR3 DNA sequence: TGTGCCAGCAGCGTAGGACAAATTAATGAAAAACTGTTTTTT. It encodes CASSVGQINEKLFF.

In its sample, this clone was seen a few times. The chain has TRBV29-1 and TRBJ1-1, with D unclear. CDR3 length: 11 amino acids. CDR1 and CDR2 (germline): SQVTM, ANQGSEA. Between the trimmed V and J ends, which lost 3 bases and 6 bases, there was a span of 8 bases. The CDR3 nucleotides are TGCAGCGTTGACAGGTTCCCTGAAGCTTTCTTT. Protein product: CSVDRFPEAFF.